This T cell receptor (beta chain) originates from a study of tumor-infiltrating lymphocytes in primary liver carcinoma. CDR3 length equals 14 residues. Germline V gene sequence: CDR1 SGHNT, CDR2 YYREEE (reference sequence). A primer in the constant region served to generate TCR beta cDNA from roughly 520 ng of total RNA. It was through three nested multiplex PCR rounds of slightly modified ARM-PCR that TCR beta libraries arose. Each of the first two PCR rounds ran roughly 9 cycles with TRBV1-TRBV30 forward and C-beta reverse primers. TCRdb redid the calling of the multiplex PCR reads with MiXCR, one entry per CDR3 protein. The sample yields roughly 330,000 distinct CDR3 sequences, around three fifths seen once. Regarding this clonotype: A much larger clone differs by one base, so this may be a read error.

Unsorted whole blood yielded blood RNA, and germline DNA was extracted as well. The sequence came from a man aged 35 to 55 with primary liver carcinoma and hepatitis B virus infection. Sequenced input: peripheral blood. The chain links TRBV5-4 to TRBJ1-4, with D possibly being TRBD1 (5 bases). Here the CDR3 reads CDSSRQQANEKLFF. The CDR3 bases are TGTGACAGCAGCCGTCAACAGGCTAATGAAAAACTGTTTTTT.